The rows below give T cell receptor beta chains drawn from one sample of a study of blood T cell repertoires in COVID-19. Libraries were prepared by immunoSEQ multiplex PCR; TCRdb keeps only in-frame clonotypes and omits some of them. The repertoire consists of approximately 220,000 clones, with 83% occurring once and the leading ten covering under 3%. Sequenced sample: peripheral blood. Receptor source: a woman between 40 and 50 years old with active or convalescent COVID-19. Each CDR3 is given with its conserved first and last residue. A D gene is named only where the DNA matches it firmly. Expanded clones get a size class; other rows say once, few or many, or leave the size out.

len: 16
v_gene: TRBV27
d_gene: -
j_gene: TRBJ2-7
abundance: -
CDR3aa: CASSLTTRVDTYEQYF
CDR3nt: TGTGCCAGCAGTTTAACGACCCGGGTGGATACCTACGAGCAGTACTTC

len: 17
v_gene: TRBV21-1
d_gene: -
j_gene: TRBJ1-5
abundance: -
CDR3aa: CASSQSIGTGLNQPQHF
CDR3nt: TGTGCCAGCAGCCAAAGCATTGGGACAGGCCTCAATCAGCCCCAGCATTTT

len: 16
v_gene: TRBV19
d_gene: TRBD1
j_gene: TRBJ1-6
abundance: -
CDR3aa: CASSNGDRSYNSPLHF
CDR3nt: TGTGCCAGTAGTAACGGGGACAGGTCCTATAATTCACCCCTCCACTTT

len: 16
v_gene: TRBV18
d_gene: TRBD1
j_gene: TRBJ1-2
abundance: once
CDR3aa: CASSPYGDRLSYGYTF
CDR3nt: TGTGCCAGCTCACCTTACGGGGACAGATTGAGCTATGGCTACACCTTC

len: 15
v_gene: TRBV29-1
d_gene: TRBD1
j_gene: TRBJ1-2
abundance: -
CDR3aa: CSVDDPDRAFYGYTF
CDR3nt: TGCAGCGTTGATGACCCGGACAGGGCCTTCTATGGCTACACCTTC

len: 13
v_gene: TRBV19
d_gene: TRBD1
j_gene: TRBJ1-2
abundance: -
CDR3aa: CASSETDRSGYTF
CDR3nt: TGTGCCAGTAGTGAGACGGACAGGAGTGGCTACACCTTC

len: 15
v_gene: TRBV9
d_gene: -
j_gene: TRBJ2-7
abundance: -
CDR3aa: CASSVAGTAGSEQYF
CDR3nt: TGTGCCAGCAGCGTAGCAGGTACGGCAGGCAGCGAGCAGTACTTC

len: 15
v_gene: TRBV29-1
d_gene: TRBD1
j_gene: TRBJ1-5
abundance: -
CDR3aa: CSVGGTGNSNQPQHF
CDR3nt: TGCAGCGTTGGCGGGACAGGTAATAGCAATCAGCCCCAGCATTTT

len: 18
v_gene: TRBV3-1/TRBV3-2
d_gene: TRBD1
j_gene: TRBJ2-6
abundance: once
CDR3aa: CASSRRTGGYSGANVLTF
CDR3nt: TGTGCCAGCTCCCGAAGGACAGGGGGGTACTCTGGGGCCAACGTCCTGACTTTC

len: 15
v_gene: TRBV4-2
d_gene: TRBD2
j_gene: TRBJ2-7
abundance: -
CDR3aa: CASSQGLAGSYEQYF
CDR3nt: TGTGCCAGCAGCCAAGGACTAGCGGGATCCTACGAGCAGTACTTC

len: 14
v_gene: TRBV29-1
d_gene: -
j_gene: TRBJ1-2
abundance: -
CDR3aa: CSVSGEIANYGYTF
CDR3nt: TGCAGCGTTTCGGGGGAGATAGCTAACTATGGCTACACCTTC

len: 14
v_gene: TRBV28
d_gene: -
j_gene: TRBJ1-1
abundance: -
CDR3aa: CASSFDRMNTEAFF
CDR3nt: TGTGCCAGCAGTTTCGACAGAATGAACACTGAAGCTTTCTTT

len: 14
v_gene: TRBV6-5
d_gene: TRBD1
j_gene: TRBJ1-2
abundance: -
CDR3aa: CASSPRGVNYGYTF
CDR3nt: TGTGCCAGCAGCCCCAGGGGGGTTAACTATGGCTACACCTTC

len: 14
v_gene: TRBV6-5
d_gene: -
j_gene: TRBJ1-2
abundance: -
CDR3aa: CASVPGDMKDGYTF
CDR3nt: TGTGCCAGCGTTCCCGGGGACATGAAGGATGGCTACACCTTC

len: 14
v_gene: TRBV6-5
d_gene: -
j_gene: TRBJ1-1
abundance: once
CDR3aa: CASSSNSLTRGAFF
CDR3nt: TGTGCCAGCTCCAGCAATTCTTTAACCCGGGGAGCTTTCTTT

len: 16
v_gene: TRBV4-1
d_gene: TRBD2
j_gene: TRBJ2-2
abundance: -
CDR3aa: CASSQDRLAGAGELFF
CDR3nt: TGCGCCAGCAGCCAAGATCGGCTAGCGGGAGCTGGGGAGCTGTTTTTT

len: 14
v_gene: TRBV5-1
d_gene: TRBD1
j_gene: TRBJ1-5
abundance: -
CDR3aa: CASSLGQGDQPQHF
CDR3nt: TGCGCCAGCAGCTTGGGCCAGGGGGATCAGCCCCAGCATTTT

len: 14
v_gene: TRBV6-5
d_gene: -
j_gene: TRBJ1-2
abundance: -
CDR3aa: CASGTGTGNYGYTF
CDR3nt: TGTGCCAGCGGCACCGGGACTGGAAACTATGGCTACACCTTC

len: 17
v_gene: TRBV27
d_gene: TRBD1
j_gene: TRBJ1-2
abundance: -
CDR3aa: CASSPYPRQGANYGYTF
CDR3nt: TGTGCCAGCAGTCCGTACCCTCGACAGGGCGCTAACTATGGCTACACCTTC

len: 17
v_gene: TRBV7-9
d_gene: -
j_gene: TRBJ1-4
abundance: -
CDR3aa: CASSFTVTPAANEKLFF
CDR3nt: TGTGCCAGCAGCTTCACCGTAACCCCTGCAGCTAATGAAAAACTGTTTTTT

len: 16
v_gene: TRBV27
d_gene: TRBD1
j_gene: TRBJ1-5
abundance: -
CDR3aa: CASSSSGTGGHQPQHF
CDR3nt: TGTGCCAGCAGTTCGTCCGGGACAGGGGGCCATCAGCCCCAGCATTTT

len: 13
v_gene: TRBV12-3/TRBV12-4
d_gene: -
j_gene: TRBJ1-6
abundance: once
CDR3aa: CASSRAGNSPLHF
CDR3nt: TGTGCCAGCAGTAGGGCGGGGAATTCACCCCTCCACTTT

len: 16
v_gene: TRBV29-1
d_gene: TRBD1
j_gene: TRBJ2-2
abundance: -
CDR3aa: CSVEEARGWNTGELFF
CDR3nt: TGCAGCGTTGAAGAAGCCAGGGGGTGGAACACCGGGGAGCTGTTTTTT

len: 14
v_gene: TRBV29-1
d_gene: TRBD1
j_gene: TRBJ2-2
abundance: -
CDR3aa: CSGAGTGDTGELFF
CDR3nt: TGCAGCGGAGCCGGGACAGGGGACACCGGGGAGCTGTTTTTT

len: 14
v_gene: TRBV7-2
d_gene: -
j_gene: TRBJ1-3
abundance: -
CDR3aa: CASSLQSSGNTIYF
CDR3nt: TGTGCCAGCAGCCTACAGTCCTCTGGAAACACCATATATTTT

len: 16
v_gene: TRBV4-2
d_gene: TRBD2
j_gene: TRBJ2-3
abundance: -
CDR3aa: CASSLSGGRSTDTQYF
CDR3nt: TGTGCCAGCAGCCTCAGCGGGGGCCGAAGCACAGATACGCAGTATTTT

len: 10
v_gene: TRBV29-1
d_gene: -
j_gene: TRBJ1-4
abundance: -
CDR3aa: CSVGDEKLFF
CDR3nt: TGCAGCGTTGGCGATGAAAAACTGTTTTTT

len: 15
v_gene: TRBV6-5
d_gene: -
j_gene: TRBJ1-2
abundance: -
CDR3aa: CASRSQGEPFYGYTF
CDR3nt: TGTGCCAGCAGAAGCCAGGGCGAACCCTTCTATGGCTACACCTTC

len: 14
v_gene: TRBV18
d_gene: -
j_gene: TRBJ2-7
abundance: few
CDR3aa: CASSLPTEPYEQYF
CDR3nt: TGTGCCAGCTCACTACCGACAGAACCCTACGAGCAGTACTTC

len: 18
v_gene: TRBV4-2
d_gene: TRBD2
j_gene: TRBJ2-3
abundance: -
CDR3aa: CASSQAPGTSVSTDTQYF
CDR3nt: TGTGCCAGCAGCCAAGCTCCAGGGACTAGCGTTAGCACAGATACGCAGTATTTT

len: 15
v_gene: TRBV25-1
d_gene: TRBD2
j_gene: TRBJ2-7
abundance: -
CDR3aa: CASSEASGFSYEQYF
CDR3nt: TGTGCCAGCAGTGAAGCTAGCGGGTTCTCCTACGAGCAGTACTTC

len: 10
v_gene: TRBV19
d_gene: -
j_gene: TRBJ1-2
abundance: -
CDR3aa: CASQGSGYTF
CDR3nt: TGTGCCAGTCAAGGGAGCGGCTACACCTTC

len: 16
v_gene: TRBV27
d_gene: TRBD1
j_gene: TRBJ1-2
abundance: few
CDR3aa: CASSLYRDRGDYGYTF
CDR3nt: TGTGCCAGCAGTTTATACCGGGACAGGGGAGACTATGGCTACACCTTC

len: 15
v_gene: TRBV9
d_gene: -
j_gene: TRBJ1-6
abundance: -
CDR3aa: CASSRGSSYNSPLHF
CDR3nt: TGTGCCAGCAGCAGGGGTTCGTCCTATAATTCACCCCTCCACTTT

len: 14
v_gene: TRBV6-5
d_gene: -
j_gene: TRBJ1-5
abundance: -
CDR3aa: CASSPYKTGKPQHF
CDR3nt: TGTGCCAGCAGTCCCTACAAAACGGGGAAGCCCCAGCATTTT

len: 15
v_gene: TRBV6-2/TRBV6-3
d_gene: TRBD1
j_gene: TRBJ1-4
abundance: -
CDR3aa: CASSYGGTGDEKLFF
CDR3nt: TGTGCCAGCAGTTACGGAGGGACAGGAGATGAAAAACTGTTTTTT

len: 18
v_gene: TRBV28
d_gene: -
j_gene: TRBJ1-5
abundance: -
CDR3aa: CASSPIEGAHTRNQPQHF
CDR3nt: TGTGCCAGCAGTCCCATTGAAGGGGCGCACACGAGGAATCAGCCCCAGCATTTT

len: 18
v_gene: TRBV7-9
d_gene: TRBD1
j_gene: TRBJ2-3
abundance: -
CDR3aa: CASSLAPPPTGGTDTQYF
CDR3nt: TGTGCCAGCAGCTTAGCGCCGCCTCCGACAGGGGGCACAGATACGCAGTATTTT

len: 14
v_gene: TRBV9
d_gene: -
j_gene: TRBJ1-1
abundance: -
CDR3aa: CASSVAPEDTEAFF
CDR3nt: TGTGCCAGCAGCGTAGCTCCGGAGGACACTGAAGCTTTCTTT

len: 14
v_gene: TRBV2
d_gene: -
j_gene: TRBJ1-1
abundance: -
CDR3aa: CASSDRGMNTEAFF
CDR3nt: TGTGCCAGCAGTGATCGGGGAATGAACACTGAAGCTTTCTTT

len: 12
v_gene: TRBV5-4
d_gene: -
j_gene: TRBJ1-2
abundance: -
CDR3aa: CASSDREGRGTF
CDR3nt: TGTGCCAGCAGCGATAGGGAGGGGCGAGGCACCTTC